This TCR beta chain is from a study of T cells in localized non-small cell lung cancer. General observations from the study: Heterogeneity within the tumor remains possible, as just one region underwent sequencing.

This table comes from immunoSEQ multiplex PCR, and its TCRdb copy is limited to in-frame clones, with some not included. The data show some 52,000 clones, with over 60% seen just once and approximately 4.8% held by the top ten. V gave up 1 base and J gave up 5 bases, with 16 bases separating them. The CDR3 spans 16 residues. Germline CDR1 reads SGDLS; CDR2 reads YYNGEE. This clone has a single count. The antigen remains unidentified. The TCR comes from a woman aged 40 to 75 with stage II lung adenocarcinoma. The J gene is TRBJ2-1, the V gene TRBV9; TRBD1 is a possible D gene (6 bases). Sequences were derived from PBMCs, sampled before any cancer treatment. Here the CDR3 DNA reads TGTGCCAGCAGCGTACCCTCAGGGGCCGCGAACAATGAGCAGTTCTTC. This gives the protein CASSVPSGAANNEQFF.